Listed below are T cell receptor beta chains from one sample, sequenced in a study of OX40 agonist ivuxolimab in advanced cancers. Some clones are missing from TCRdb's copy, which holds only in-frame ones; the method was immunoSEQ multiplex PCR. The table has approximately 68,000 clones, 80% to 90% seen once. The starting material was CD4+ or CD8+ T cells sorted from blood, obtained in a trial of the OX40 agonist ivuxolimab. These receptors originate from an adult with an advanced solid tumor such as melanoma, head and neck, liver or kidney cancer. Each CDR3 is given with its conserved first and last residue. The order of the fields is V gene, D gene, clone size, J gene, CDR3 DNA, CDR3 protein. A D gene is named only where the DNA matches it firmly. Clone sizes are given selectively: once, few, many, or a class where the clone is expanded.

V: TRBV5-4; D: .; size: once; J: TRBJ2-7; DNA: TGTGCCAGCAGCACTATACTAGGGAGCTCCTACGAGCAGTACTTC; CDR3: CASSTILGSSYEQYF
V: TRBV7-9; D: .; size: .; J: TRBJ2-1; DNA: TGTGCCAGCAGCTTAAGGAGTGAGCAGTTCTTC; CDR3: CASSLRSEQFF
V: TRBV4-1; D: .; size: .; J: TRBJ2-5; DNA: TGCGCCAGCAGCCAAGGGAGTAGCGGAGAGACCCAGTACTTC; CDR3: CASSQGSSGETQYF
V: TRBV20-1; D: .; size: once; J: TRBJ2-4; DNA: TGCAGTGCTAGAGGCCCAACGGGAGTGTACTTC; CDR3: CSARGPTGVYF
V: TRBV6-1; D: TRBD1; size: few; J: TRBJ2-7; DNA: TGTGCCAGCAGTGAGACAGGGTTCTCCTACGAGCAGTACTTC; CDR3: CASSETGFSYEQYF
V: TRBV7-9; D: TRBD1; size: .; J: TRBJ2-5; DNA: TGTGCCAGCAGCCAAGGGGTAGGGGGCCGCCAAGAGACCCAGTACTTC; CDR3: CASSQGVGGRQETQYF
V: TRBV5-4; D: TRBD1; size: few; J: TRBJ2-1; DNA: TGTGCCAGCAGCGTATCGACAGGGGATGAGCAGTTCTTC; CDR3: CASSVSTGDEQFF
V: TRBV30; D: .; size: .; J: TRBJ2-5; DNA: TGTGCCTGGAGTATCGCAGCGGTCGGGGAAGAGACCCAGTACTTC; CDR3: CAWSIAAVGEETQYF
V: TRBV7-3; D: .; size: .; J: TRBJ2-6; DNA: TGTGCCAGCAAGGAGCAAACTGGGGCCAACGTCCTGACTTTC; CDR3: CASKEQTGANVLTF
V: TRBV29-1; D: TRBD2; size: .; J: TRBJ2-1; DNA: TGCAGCGTCGTAACTAGCGGGAGCTACAATGAGCAGTTCTTC; CDR3: CSVVTSGSYNEQFF
V: TRBV7-9; D: .; size: .; J: TRBJ2-7; DNA: TGTGCCAGCAGGGCCCCCTACGGGGAATCCTACGAGCAGTACTTC; CDR3: CASRAPYGESYEQYF
V: TRBV28; D: .; size: .; J: TRBJ1-2; DNA: TGTGCCAGCAGTTTATTCAGGGGCCCGTCTCGCTATGGCTACACCTTC; CDR3: CASSLFRGPSRYGYTF
V: TRBV9; D: TRBD2; size: .; J: TRBJ2-2; DNA: TGTGCCAGCAGCGTGACTAGCGTTAACGCCGGGGAGCTGTTTTTT; CDR3: CASSVTSVNAGELFF
V: TRBV5-1; D: .; size: .; J: TRBJ2-5; DNA: TGCGCCAGCAGCTTGGGGGGGGGCAAACAGACCCAGTACTTC; CDR3: CASSLGGGKQTQYF
V: TRBV7-9; D: TRBD1; size: .; J: TRBJ2-7; DNA: TGTGCCAGCAGCCCCGGGACAGGGTCCACCTACGAGCAGTACTTC; CDR3: CASSPGTGSTYEQYF
V: TRBV27; D: .; size: .; J: TRBJ2-5; DNA: TGTGCCAGCAGTTTAGCAGGGAGCCGGACCCAAGAGACCCAGTACTTC; CDR3: CASSLAGSRTQETQYF
V: TRBV28; D: TRBD1; size: .; J: TRBJ1-2; DNA: TGTGCCAGCAGCTCTACAGGGGTCTTAAACTATGGCTACACCTTC; CDR3: CASSSTGVLNYGYTF
V: TRBV7-9; D: .; size: .; J: TRBJ2-2; DNA: TGTGCCAGCAGCTTAGCCGGACCGGGCCAGGACACCGGGGAGCTGTTTTTT; CDR3: CASSLAGPGQDTGELFF
V: TRBV18; D: .; size: .; J: TRBJ1-3; DNA: TGTGCCAGCTCACCCTTGGATGGGACGTCCGGAAACACCATATATTTT; CDR3: CASSPLDGTSGNTIYF
V: TRBV27; D: TRBD1; size: .; J: TRBJ2-1; DNA: TGTGCCAGCAGTTCAGACAGGGTGGTTGAGCAGTTCTTC; CDR3: CASSSDRVVEQFF
V: TRBV27; D: .; size: .; J: TRBJ2-7; DNA: TGTGCCAGCAGTTTACTGCGGCCTCAGGGGAACTCCTACGAGCAGTACTTC; CDR3: CASSLLRPQGNSYEQYF
V: TRBV7-7; D: .; size: .; J: TRBJ2-5; DNA: TGTGCTAGCAGCCAGAGGGCCGGGGAGCCCAAAGAGACCCAGTACTTC; CDR3: CASSQRAGEPKETQYF
V: TRBV6-5; D: .; size: .; J: TRBJ2-3; DNA: TGTGCCAGCAGTTACCCGGGCACAGATACGCAGTATTTT; CDR3: CASSYPGTDTQYF
V: TRBV5-6; D: .; size: .; J: TRBJ1-2; DNA: TGTGCCAGCAGCTTGGGAAACACAGGAGAAATCGCCTTC; CDR3: CASSLGNTGEIAF
V: TRBV18; D: .; size: .; J: TRBJ2-7; DNA: TGTGCCAGCTCACCAACGGGTCCAAGATTCTACGAGCAGTACTTC; CDR3: CASSPTGPRFYEQYF
V: TRBV7-3; D: TRBD1; size: .; J: TRBJ1-1; DNA: TGTGCCAGCAGCTGGACAGGGGGCACTGAAGCTTTCTTT; CDR3: CASSWTGGTEAFF
V: TRBV9; D: TRBD2; size: .; J: TRBJ2-3; DNA: TGTGCCAGCAGCTCCCTAGATAGCGGGGCCACAGATACGCAGTATTTT; CDR3: CASSSLDSGATDTQYF
V: TRBV4-1; D: .; size: few; J: TRBJ2-7; DNA: TGCGCCAGCAGCCAAGAAACCAGGGGTCGGCACGAGCAGTACTTC; CDR3: CASSQETRGRHEQYF
V: TRBV28; D: TRBD1; size: .; J: TRBJ1-1; DNA: TGTGCCAGCAGTTTGCCCTCAGGGGGCACTGAAGCTTTCTTT; CDR3: CASSLPSGGTEAFF
V: TRBV27; D: TRBD1; size: .; J: TRBJ1-5; DNA: TGTGCCAGCAGTTTAATCGGGACAGGGTGGAATCAGCCCCAGCATTTT; CDR3: CASSLIGTGWNQPQHF
V: TRBV15; D: TRBD1; size: once; J: TRBJ1-1; DNA: TGTGCCACCAGCAAGGGGACAGGGGGCACTGAAGCTTTCTTT; CDR3: CATSKGTGGTEAFF
V: TRBV5-8; D: .; size: .; J: TRBJ2-5; DNA: TGTGCCAGCAGCCATCAGGTTTCAAGGGAGACCCAGTACTTC; CDR3: CASSHQVSRETQYF